The 2 T cell receptor beta chains in this list originate from one sample, sequenced in a study of shared clonotypes between healthy human individuals. Only in-frame clones appear in the TCRdb table, and some are missing; sequencing was by immunoSEQ multiplex PCR. The repertoire includes around 690,000 clones, roughly 88% of them detected once, and less than 40% sits in the top ten. Sequenced input: memory CD8+ T cells from PBMCs. The subset denotes: CD45RO+ cells pooled with CCR7-negative TemRA cells. The receptors stem from a young man in good health. Some clones in this sample may be carry-over from other donors' samples.

The V and J genes are TRBV5-1 and TRBJ2-4, with unresolved D. V lost 3 bases and J 8 bases, leaving 12 bases between the germline ends. The CDR3 runs to 13 residues. Germline CDR1 SGHRS, CDR2 YFSETQ. The CDR3 sequence: CASSSDPIDIQYF. CDR3 nucleotides: TGCGCCAGCAGCTCGGACCCCATTGACATTCAGTACTTC.

This CDR3 reads CASSSGQGYTGELFF. DNA for the CDR3: TGCGCCAGCAGCTCCGGACAGGGTTACACCGGGGAGCTGTTTTTT. This sequence joins TRBV5-1 and TRBJ2-2, with 8 bases matching TRBD1. Germline-derived CDR1 and CDR2 are SGHRS and YFSETQ. J gave up 3 bases and V 3 bases, and 4 bases lay outside the gene matches. CDR3 length equals 15 residues.